The source of this T cell receptor (beta chain) is a study of T cells after yellow fever vaccination. Study observations and caveats: A small share of clonotypes appeared in both CD4 and CD8 compartments. Weaker, the secondary response peaked sooner, at day 5 versus 15.

This clonotype was observed a handful of times. Its antigen is unidentified. One entry per CDR3 protein, called by TCRdb with MiXCR from the 5' RACE reads. The sample contains approximately 550,000 distinct CDR3 sequences, 19% of which appear only once. V dropped 5 bases and J dropped 7 bases, with 12 bases sitting between them. This CDR3 contains 13 residues. V and J are TRBV12-3 or TRBV12-4 and TRBJ2-1, with D possibly TRBD2 on 5 matching bases. The origin of this receptor is a man younger than 45 who received the YFV17D yellow fever vaccine. This specimen consisted of PBMCs, obtained 15 days after the yellow fever booster vaccination. The CDR3 loop is CASSPSGINEQFF. The DNA for the CDR3 is TGTGCCAGCAGTCCCTCCGGGATTAATGAGCAGTTCTTC.